This is a list of T cell receptor beta chains from one sample in a study of T-cell reconstitution after alpha-beta-depleted transplantation in children. Each CDR3 protein is one row after TCRdb ran MiXCR on the PCR reads. The table lists almost 400,000 distinct CDR3 sequences, roughly 21% of them singletons. The material sequenced was PBMCs from the stem cell graft donor, taken from the stem cell graft. The receptor set was obtained from a human donor who donated a stem cell graft to a child with acute myeloid leukemia. Both conserved end residues are trimmed from each CDR3. The order of the fields is V gene, CDR3 protein.

V: TRBV20-1
CDR3: SASSTVSYEQY

V: TRBV5-6
CDR3: ASSLIKGEDRRDTQY

V: TRBV6-5
CDR3: ASGQGVGEQF

V: TRBV12-3/TRBV12-4
CDR3: ASSPSGTHHNEQF

V: TRBV12-3/TRBV12-4
CDR3: ASSLESNEKLF

V: TRBV20-1
CDR3: SALRAGGNVVDEQY

V: TRBV28
CDR3: ASSPFIWGNEQY

V: TRBV12-3/TRBV12-4
CDR3: ASNPTGIYTGELF

V: TRBV12-3/TRBV12-4
CDR3: ASRLADYRSTEAF

V: TRBV12-3/TRBV12-4
CDR3: ASSPGTVYNEQF

V: TRBV6-5
CDR3: ASRTDREWVNEQF

V: TRBV24-1
CDR3: ATSDPSGSLYNEQF

V: TRBV7-2
CDR3: ASSIGTGGMAYTEAF

V: TRBV12-3/TRBV12-4
CDR3: ASSSSDRETGELF

V: TRBV12-3/TRBV12-4
CDR3: ASSAGMSSGGYT

V: TRBV20-1
CDR3: SARLGAWSQETQY

V: TRBV29-1
CDR3: SVESGGLAGVREQF

V: TRBV5-1
CDR3: ASSSGQTQETQY

V: TRBV20-1
CDR3: SAQQGRSGNNEQF

V: TRBV28
CDR3: ASFQNRQKLF

V: TRBV29-1
CDR3: SVAEGGIDEQY

V: TRBV27
CDR3: ASSLSGGLLGNSPLH

V: TRBV29-1
CDR3: SVEEIGLHNEQF

V: TRBV5-1
CDR3: ASSPGSSGSLAGELF